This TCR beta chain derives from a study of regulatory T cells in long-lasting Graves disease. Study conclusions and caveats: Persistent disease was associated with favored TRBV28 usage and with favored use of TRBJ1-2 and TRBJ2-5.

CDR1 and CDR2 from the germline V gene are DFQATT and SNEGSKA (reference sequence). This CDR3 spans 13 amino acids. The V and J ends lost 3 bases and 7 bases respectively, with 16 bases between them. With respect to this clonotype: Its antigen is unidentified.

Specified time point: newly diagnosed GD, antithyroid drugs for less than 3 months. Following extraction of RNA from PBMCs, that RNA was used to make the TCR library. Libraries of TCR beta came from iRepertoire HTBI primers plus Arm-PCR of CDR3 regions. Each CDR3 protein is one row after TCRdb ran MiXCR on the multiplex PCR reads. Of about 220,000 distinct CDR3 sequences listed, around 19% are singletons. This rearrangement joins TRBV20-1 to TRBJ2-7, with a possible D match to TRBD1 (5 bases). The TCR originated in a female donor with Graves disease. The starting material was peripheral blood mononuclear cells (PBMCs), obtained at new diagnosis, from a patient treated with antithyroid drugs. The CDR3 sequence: CSARKGSAEEQYF. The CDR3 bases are TGCAGTGCTAGGAAGGGGTCGGCGGAGGAGCAGTACTTC.